The 30 T cell receptor beta chains in this list originate from one sample, sequenced in a study of cytomegalovirus exposure and HLA in healthy donors. Only in-frame clones appear in the TCRdb table, and some are missing; sequencing was by immunoSEQ multiplex PCR. The data show some 88,000 clones, with roughly 96% seen just once and roughly 0.82% held by the top ten. The sequenced sample consisted of PBMCs. The receptors originated from a man aged 18 to 29 in good health and CMV-seronegative.

Concerning this clone: The sample carries other DNA sequences with the same CDR3. This rearrangement joins TRBV30 to TRBJ1-5; D is ambiguous. Germline values: CDR1 GTSNPN, CDR2 SVGIG (reference sequence). Trimming cost V 3 bases and J 7 bases, with 22 bases left between them. The CDR3 runs 16 residues. CDR3 region: CAWSVKLVQTGQPQHF. Written as DNA, the CDR3 is TGTGCCTGGAGCGTCAAGCTCGTCCAAACGGGACAGCCCCAGCATTTT.

For the CDR3, the DNA is TGTGCCAGCAGCTTAGCCTTTGAGACCCAGTACTTC. This gives the protein CASSLAFETQYF. The gene calls are TRBV7-9 and TRBJ2-5; D remains unclear. CDR1 and CDR2 (germline): SEHNR, FQNEAQ (reference sequence). This CDR3 is 12 amino acids long. Trimming stripped 0 bases from V and 5 bases from J, with 4 bases between.

The chain couples TRBV7-3 to TRBJ1-1; D might be TRBD1 (6 bases). CDR1 is SGHTA and CDR2 is FQGTGA in the germline V gene. This CDR3 is 14 amino acids long. Trimming removed 3 bases at V and 2 bases at J, with 10 bases between. CDR3 sequence reads: CASSFSGENTEAFF. As DNA, the CDR3 is TGTGCCAGCAGCTTCTCAGGGGAAAACACTGAAGCTTTCTTT.

The chain couples TRBV10-3 to TRBJ2-7; TRBD1 is a possible D gene (7 bases). The germline CDR1 and CDR2 sequences are ENHRY and SYGVKD. The CDR3 has 15 amino acids. Trimming took 2 bases from V and 4 from J, leaving 15 bases between them. CDR3 residues: CAISEGPGGTYEQYV. The CDR3 nucleotides are TGTGCCATCAGTGAGGGGCCAGGGGGGACGTACGAGCAGTACGTC.

The chain joins TRBV9 to TRBJ2-2; D might be TRBD2 (6 bases). This CDR3 contains 15 residues. In germline, CDR1 is SGDLS, CDR2 YYNGEE. V lost 0 bases and J lost 4, with 10 bases in between. CDR3 DNA: TGTGCCAGCAGCGTAGAGGGACTCTCCACCGGGGAGCTGTTTTTT. Translating gives CASSVEGLSTGELFF.

J is TRBJ2-1 and V is TRBV7-9, with 11 bases identical to TRBD2. CDR3 size: 16 residues. V lost 4 bases and J lost 0; bases outside the gene matches: 2. The germline gives CDR1 SEHNR, CDR2 FQNEAQ (reference sequence). The CDR3 region is CASSSLAGGSYNEQFF. As DNA, the CDR3 is TGTGCCAGCAGCTCCCTAGCGGGGGGCTCCTACAATGAGCAGTTCTTC.

CDR3 DNA: TGTGCCAGCAGTAGACAGGGGGCTTCAACTAATGAAAAACTGTTTTTT. Residues: CASSRQGASTNEKLFF. The chain carries TRBV14 and TRBJ1-4, with 10 bases fitting TRBD1. CDR1 and CDR2 (germline): SGHDN, FVKESK. The V and J ends lost 6 bases and 0 bases, in that order; junction bases with no gene match: 4. This CDR3 has 16 amino acids.

The rearrangement joins TRBV28 to TRBJ2-6; no clear D. Germline CDR1 reads MDHEN; CDR2 reads SYDVKM. V lost 3 bases, J lost 3 bases, and 9 bases lay in between. The CDR3 extends over 15 amino acids. The CDR3 nucleotides are TGTGCCAGCAGTTTCACATTTGGTGGGGCCAACGTCCTGACTTTC. Translation gives CASSFTFGGANVLTF. Drawing the rest from reference TRBV28 and TRBJ2-6, the complete variable domain is DVKVTQSSRYLVKRTGEKVFLECVQDMDHENMFWYRQDPGLGLRLIYFSYDVKMKEKGDIPEGYSVSREKKERFSLILESASTNQTSMYLCASSFTFGGANVLTFGAGSRLTVL.

The chain carries TRBV7-2 and TRBJ2-7; 12 bases are a match to TRBD2. The V gene end was trimmed by 0 bases and the J gene end by 0 bases; junction bases not matched to a gene: 3. Germline V gene sequence: CDR1 SGHTA, CDR2 FQGNSA. CDR3 length: 17 amino acids. CDR3 sequence reads: CASSLAPSGRGSYEQYF. CDR3 nucleotide sequence: TGTGCCAGCAGCTTAGCGCCTAGCGGGAGGGGCTCCTACGAGCAGTACTTC.

The J gene is TRBJ1-1, the V gene TRBV19; no definite D call. The V gene's germline CDR1 is LNHDA and CDR2 SQIVND (reference sequence). The CDR3 has 18 amino acids. V lost 4 bases and J 0 bases, leaving 21 bases between the germline ends. CDR3 region: CASSRSAPWEGMNTEAFF. CDR3 nucleotide sequence: TGTGCCAGTAGTAGGTCGGCCCCATGGGAGGGCATGAACACTGAAGCTTTCTTT.

In nucleotides, the CDR3 is TGTGCCAGCAGCTTAGCCGGGACAGGGGCAGGCGGTGAGCAGTTCTTC. Amino acid sequence: CASSLAGTGAGGEQFF. The genes are TRBV7-9 and TRBJ2-1, with TRBD1 matching 10 bases. Germline lookup yields CDR1 SEHNR and CDR2 FQNEAQ (reference sequence). The CDR3 length is 16 residues. V trimming: 0 bases; J trimming: 9 bases; junction bases outside the gene matches: 8.

The rearrangement joins TRBV11-2 to TRBJ2-7; TRBD2 agrees at 11 bases. CDR3 length equals 16 residues. Trimming took 2 bases from V and 4 from J; bases not matched to a gene: 7. Germline assignment: CDR1 SGHAT and CDR2 FQNNGV. DNA for the CDR3: TGTGCCAGCAGCTTAACTAGCGGGAGCCCTATATACGAGCAGTACGTC. It yields the protein CASSLTSGSPIYEQYV.

The chain has TRBV27 and TRBJ2-1; D may be TRBD2 (6 bases). CDR1 is MNHEY and CDR2 is SMNVEV in the germline V gene (reference sequence). V was shortened by 1 base and J by 10 bases, with 14 bases between the two germline ends. The CDR3 is 14 amino acids. The CDR3 spells CASSLLGGPGEQFF. Here the CDR3 DNA reads TGTGCCAGCAGTTTATTGGGGGGTCCAGGAGAGCAGTTCTTC.

A single count supports this clone. This chain connects TRBV10-1 to TRBJ2-2; possible D gene TRBD1, 5 bases. The CDR3 spans 15 residues. The germline gives CDR1 WNHNN, CDR2 SYGVQD (reference sequence). V was cut by 5 bases and J by 3 bases, with 13 bases left in between. CDR3: CASSRKGLDTGELFF. The CDR3 nucleotides read TGCGCCAGCAGTCGAAAGGGGCTTGACACCGGGGAGCTGTTTTTT.

The J gene is TRBJ1-1, the V gene TRBV2; no definite D call. Germline V CDR1 and CDR2: SNHLY, FYNNEI. This CDR3 comprises 11 residues. Trimming removed 8 bases at V and 8 bases at J, with 12 bases between. DNA of the CDR3: TGTGCCAGCTCCCCCCTGTTGGAAGCTTTCTTT. Encoded protein: CASSPLLEAFF.

The chain couples TRBV30 to TRBJ1-1, with no clear D. From germline, CDR1 is GTSNPN and CDR2 SVGIG (reference sequence). This CDR3 comprises 11 residues. Trimming shortened V by 4 bases and J by 3 bases, and 6 bases separated the two germline ends. The CDR3 loop reads CAWILYTEAFF. CDR3 coding DNA: TGTGCCTGGATCCTCTACACTGAAGCTTTCTTT.

The chain employs TRBV5-1 and TRBJ2-3; 8 bases map to TRBD2. The CDR3 runs 20 residues. Trimming took 4 bases from V and 0 from J; bases not matched to a gene: 19. Germline V gene lookup returns CDR1 SGHRS and CDR2 YFSETQ. CDR3 bases: TGCGCCAGCAGCCCGGGGACTAGAAACGTAAAGGCCCCCAGCACAGATACGCAGTATTTT. As protein: CASSPGTRNVKAPSTDTQYF.

This chain links TRBV19 with TRBJ2-3; D possibly corresponds to TRBD2 (5 bases). The CDR3 has 16 residues. Germline V CDR1 and CDR2: LNHDA, SQIVND (reference sequence). Trimming pared 0 bases from V and 2 bases from J, leaving 12 bases between. The CDR3 spells CASSIEWLAHTDTQYF. CDR3 coding DNA: TGTGCCAGTAGTATAGAGTGGCTAGCCCACACAGATACGCAGTATTTT.

This clone was detected only once. The chain uses TRBV11-3 and TRBJ1-1, with D hard to call. The CDR3 is 18 amino acids. Deletions cut 0 bases from V and 3 bases from J, with 20 bases between. The germline CDR1 and CDR2 sequences are SGHNT and YENEEA. DNA for the CDR3: TGTGCCAGCAGCTTAGATTATTGGAAGGCAGGTCAGGACACTGAAGCTTTCTTT. It translates to CASSLDYWKAGQDTEAFF.

This chain connects TRBV5-5 to TRBJ1-5; perhaps TRBD1 as D (5 bases). The germline V gene has CDR1 SGHKS and CDR2 YYEKEE (reference sequence). V gave up 1 base and J gave up 2 bases, with 16 bases separating them. This CDR3 spans 17 amino acids. This CDR3 reads CASSLQGLPGGNQPQHF. The CDR3 region has the DNA TGTGCCAGCAGCTTGCAGGGCCTCCCTGGTGGCAATCAGCCCCAGCATTTT.

This chain uses TRBV19 with TRBJ2-5; 11 nucleotides align to TRBD2. Trimming took 5 bases from V and 4 from J; bases not matched to a gene: 6. CDR1 is LNHDA and CDR2 is SQIVND in the germline V gene (reference sequence). The CDR3 is 15 amino acids. The CDR3 spells CASSLPGLAAETQYF. The CDR3 DNA follows: TGTGCCAGTAGTCTACCGGGACTAGCGGCAGAGACCCAGTACTTC. Based on the CDR3 plus reference TRBV19 and TRBJ2-5, the full variable domain is DGGITQSPKYLFRKEGQNVTLSCEQNLNHDAMYWYRQDPGQGLRLIYYSQIVNDFQKGDIAEGYSVSREKKESFPLTVTSAQKNPTAFYLCASSLPGLAAETQYFGPGTRLLVL.

The rearrangement uses TRBV6-1 and TRBJ1-5; TRBD1 aligns across 7 bases. The germline CDR1 and CDR2 sequences are MNHNS and SASEGT. The V segment lost 2 bases and the J segment 7 bases; nucleotides outside the gene matches: 5. The CDR3 has 14 residues. CDR3 in DNA: TGTGCCAGCAGTGAAAGACAGGGAGAACAGCCCCAGCATTTT. Translating it yields CASSERQGEQPQHF.

This chain uses TRBV5-1 with TRBJ2-1, with 8 bases identical to TRBD2. The germline V gene encodes CDR1 SGHRS and CDR2 YFSETQ. V trimming: 0 bases; J trimming: 1 base; junction bases outside the gene matches: 3. This CDR3 is built from 16 residues. CDR3 sequence (DNA): TGCGCCAGCAGCTTGGTTATAGCGGGATCCTACAATGAGCAGTTCTTC. Translating it yields CASSLVIAGSYNEQFF.

The chain has TRBV11-3 and TRBJ2-3; 11 nucleotides agree with TRBD2. Germline V gene data show CDR1 as SGHNT and CDR2 as YENEEA. The CDR3 totals 15 residues. V gave up 5 bases and J gave up 5 bases; unmatched junction bases: 6. In nucleotides, the CDR3 is TGTGCCAGCAGCCCGGGACTAGCGGCCGTAGATACGCAGTATTTT. Encoded protein: CASSPGLAAVDTQYF.

This rearrangement joins TRBV9 to TRBJ2-3, with 7 positions matching TRBD1. The V gene's germline CDR1 is SGDLS and CDR2 YYNGEE. The CDR3 runs 17 residues. V lost 3 bases and J lost 3; bases outside the gene matches: 13. The CDR3 spells CASSADTGDLGTDTQYF. In DNA, the CDR3 is TGTGCCAGCAGCGCGGACACAGGGGACCTAGGGACAGATACGCAGTATTTT. The whole variable domain, remainder taken from reference TRBV9 and TRBJ2-3, is DSGVTQTPKHLITATGQRVTLRCSPRSGDLSVYWYQQSLDQGLQFLIQYYNGEERAKGNILERFSAQQFPDLHSELNLSSLELGDSALYFCASSADTGDLGTDTQYFGPGTRLTVL.

The V gene is TRBV7-9, the J gene TRBJ2-2; the match to TRBD2 covers 7 bases. Germline loops: CDR1 SEHNR, CDR2 FQNEAQ (reference sequence). V was clipped by 6 bases and J by 1 base; unmatched bases: 5. This CDR3 region has 15 residues. The CDR3 loop is CASSRSGGNTGELFF. The CDR3 DNA is TGTGCCAGCAGTAGGTCGGGGGGGAACACCGGGGAGCTGTTTTTT.

The V call is TRBV9, the J call TRBJ2-6; D is undetermined. Germline V gives CDR1 SGDLS, CDR2 YYNGEE. The CDR3 extends over 16 amino acids. V was pared by 0 bases and J by 0 bases, with 7 bases between. The CDR3 nucleotides read TGTGCCAGCAGCGTAGGGGCTGTCTCTGGGGCCAACGTCCTGACTTTC. Residues: CASSVGAVSGANVLTF.

Turning to this clone: This CDR3 is also generated by other DNA sequences in the sample. The V gene is TRBV7-9, the J gene TRBJ1-1; D is uncertain. This CDR3 is built from 13 residues. V was shortened by 1 base and J by 5 bases, with 8 bases between the two germline ends. Germline V gene sequence: CDR1 SEHNR, CDR2 FQNEAQ (reference sequence). In DNA, the CDR3 is TGTGCCAGCAGCTTAGAGGGAGGTACTGAAGCTTTCTTT. This codes for CASSLEGGTEAFF.

This chain links TRBV19 with TRBJ1-5; the D gene is possibly TRBD1 (5 bases). From germline, CDR1 is LNHDA and CDR2 SQIVND (reference sequence). The CDR3 covers 14 residues. The germline V and J ends were trimmed by 11 bases and 1 base, with 15 bases remaining between them. This CDR3 is CAQESGASNQPQHF. The CDR3 DNA follows: TGTGCCCAAGAGAGCGGGGCGAGCAATCAGCCCCAGCATTTT. The full variable domain, completed using reference TRBV19 and TRBJ1-5, is DGGITQSPKYLFRKEGQNVTLSCEQNLNHDAMYWYRQDPGQGLRLIYYSQIVNDFQKGDIAEGYSVSREKKESFPLTVTSAQKNPTAFYLCAQESGASNQPQHFGDGTRLSIL.

The chain joins TRBV7-8 to TRBJ2-7; 8 bases map to TRBD2. The V and J ends lost 1 base and 7 bases, in that order; junction bases with no gene match: 12. CDR1 and CDR2 from the germline V gene are SGHVS and FQNEAQ. This CDR3 region has 16 residues. DNA of the CDR3: TGTGCCAGCAGCTTAGGTTTAACCGGGAGGGCGAAAGAGCAGTACTTC. It specifies CASSLGLTGRAKEQYF.